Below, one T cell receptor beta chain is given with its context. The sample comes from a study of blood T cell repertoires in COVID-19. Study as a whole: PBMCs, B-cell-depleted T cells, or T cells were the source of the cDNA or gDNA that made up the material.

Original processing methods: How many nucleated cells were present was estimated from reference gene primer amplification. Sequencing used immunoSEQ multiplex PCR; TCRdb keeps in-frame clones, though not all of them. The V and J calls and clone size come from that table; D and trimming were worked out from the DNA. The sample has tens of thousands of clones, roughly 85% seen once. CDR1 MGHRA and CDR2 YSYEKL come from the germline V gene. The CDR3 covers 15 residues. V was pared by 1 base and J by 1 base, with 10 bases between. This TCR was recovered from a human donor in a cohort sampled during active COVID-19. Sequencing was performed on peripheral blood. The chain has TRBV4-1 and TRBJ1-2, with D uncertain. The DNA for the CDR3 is TGCGCCAGCAGCCAAGGCGGCAGTGTTAACTATGGCTACACCTTC. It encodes CASSQGGSVNYGYTF.